This T cell receptor beta chain originates from a study of cytomegalovirus exposure and HLA in healthy donors (dated by TCRdb to the late 2010s). Context from the whole study: An earlier analysis of roughly 630 of the donors reported about 250 Gb of sequence data and 100 million to 140 million unique TCR beta sequences from approximately 180 million T cells. Around 320 gigabases of sequencing data and roughly 90 million unique TCR sequences were included in an early release covering around 650 HLA-typed donors. Of the roughly 400 genotyped donors, less than 90% were placed in the genetic ancestry cluster associated with self-reported Caucasian donors. The study aimed to test whether signatures of past pathogen exposure could be identified by cataloging public T cell receptors. The study used immunosequencing to profile the T cell repertoires of 670 or so subjects and linked those repertoires to cytomegalovirus serostatus. In addition to the first cohort of around 670 subjects, a separate validation cohort of around 110 different subjects was used. To predict cytomegalovirus infection status, the study combined high-throughput TCR immunosequencing, statistical association of individual TCRs with disease status, and machine learning. In a later analysis, previously published TCR beta repertoires from 666 donors were re-analyzed and high-resolution HLA genotyping was added so that TCR occurrence patterns could be studied. In the later analysis, no new phenotypic data were used to find candidate immune exposures; instead, reliance was placed on TCR beta sequences and their occurrence across donors. In an earlier analysis of 500 to 650 of the donors, high-throughput TCR beta sequencing was used to judge whether each TCR beta V gene segment behaved as functional or pseudogenic. Donor age, sex, ethnicity and CMV serostatus were collected together with the repertoire data. A later genetic analysis took genome-wide SNP genotypes for about 55% of the 666 donors and used that subset as a discovery cohort. All discovery cohort repertoires had been generated on a single sequencing platform. HLA typing included class I and class II loci at four-digit resolution. Typing coverage differed by locus: A, B, C, DRB1 and DQB1 were typed in roughly 620-640 donors, DQA1 in approximately 520, DPA1 in 600 to 610, and DPB1 in 472. Because of strong linkage in the cohort, five DR-DQ haplotypes were treated as single units for association and clustering. On average, 235,054 unique TCR beta nucleotide sequences were sequenced per donor among a few hundred genotyped donors of the cohort, with approximately 18% of those sequences being non-productive. Results the study describes overall, beyond this receptor: Most TCR sequences were seen in very few donors, while some public TCRs were found in many individuals. A further reported finding was that TCR beta sequences accurately predicted the HLA-A and HLA-B alleles for most subjects in the first cohort. Roughly uniform sequencing depth across donors was assumed in presence/absence analyses, although this assumption may not hold. A later analysis found that TCR association rates varied across HLA loci, with DRB1 alleles showing the most associated TCRs and HLA-C alleles the fewest. For the cohort, immune exposure information was limited to CMV serostatus. In a later analysis, HLA-associated TCR beta chains were found to be more clonally expanded and to have lower generation probabilities than equally common non-associated chains. This cohort had only TCR beta chains sequenced, and the lack of alpha or paired-chain data limited which features could be detected. Several of the top co-occurrence clusters appeared to be linked to parvovirus B19, influenza, CMV and Epstein-Barr virus, according to a later analysis. An association between a missense DCLRE1C variant and V-gene and J-gene trimming of TCR beta chains was found in a later genetic analysis and replicated in an independent cohort. Specific HLA alleles were associated with more than 15,000 TCR beta sequences at a false discovery rate of 0.05 in a later analysis. According to a later genetic analysis, donors in an Asian-associated ancestry cluster had fewer N-insertions in productive TCRs than the approximately 630-donor mean. It was suggested by the authors that the approach could potentially be generalized to other disease states and immunological phenotypes. A total of fewer than 200 TCR beta chains were listed by the study as associated with cytomegalovirus. Because HLA typing was missing for some donors at each locus, association tests included only the typed subset. An earlier analysis of approximately 530 of the donors showed that most TCR beta V segments appeared in productive rearrangements either about 90% or about 30% of the time, which broadly matched IMGT annotations. The classifier was reported to diagnose cytomegalovirus status with high specificity and sensitivity in both the original cohort and the validation cohort. Correlated functional status among segregating V segments might reflect linkage disequilibrium, but an unknown experimental factor could not be ruled out. Assigning TCR associations to individual alleles was difficult when HLA alleles, especially DR and DQ, strongly co-occurred. A few of the identified cytomegalovirus-associated TCR beta chains were confirmed in vitro to be specific for cytomegalovirus antigens. A later analysis found that most CMV-associated TCR beta chains appeared HLA-restricted, with HLA associations seemingly driven largely by CMV exposure. The 87-base-pair reads could not distinguish some IMGT-functional V segments, including TRBV6-2 and TRBV6-3, so those segments were excluded. A group of highly shared sequence variants was considered likely to be a technical artifact of the sequencing pipeline. Because counts were too low, under 20 rarely observed V segments, including chromosome 9 orphons, were left out of the earlier analysis of some 640 of the donors.

The cohort comprised hundreds of healthy bone marrow donors. All cohort members were sampled while nominally healthy, although unrecorded immune exposures were likely present. The donor tested CMV seronegative, placing the donor among the roughly 400 seronegative members of the cohort. Every donor gave a peripheral blood sample, and the peripheral blood mononuclear cells from that sample were used for TCR beta sequencing. The Qiagen DNeasy Blood Extraction Kit was used to extract genomic DNA from the blood cell samples. Comment on this clone: No cognate antigen has been identified for it. The input lacks base qualities; no much larger clone sits a single base away.

Libraries were built with the immunoSEQ multiplex PCR assay. The multiplex PCR relied on a mix of 60 forward primers for TCR Vbeta segments and 13 reverse primers for TCR Jbeta segments. The CDR3 region of rearranged TCR beta genes was amplified from genomic DNA by a multiplex PCR assay. The amplified TCR beta libraries were sequenced on the Illumina HiSeq System as 87-base-pair reads. Per the source publication's procedure: A later analysis tallied approximately 87 million unique TCR beta chains across the 660 or so repertoires, and around 12 million of those chains were shared by two or more donors. To remove PCR and sequencing errors, raw reads were error-corrected and collapsed into unique sequences using a nearest-neighbor algorithm that merged closely related sequences. V, D and J gene segments were assigned by aligning CDR3 sequences to IMGT reference sequences. For a sequence to be retained, a match of at least six nucleotides to both a V gene segment and a J gene segment was required. Rearrangements were called productive when the CDR3 lacked stop codons and stayed in frame with V and J; all others were non-productive. Following IMGT convention, CDR3 was defined as the stretch from the second conserved V-encoded cysteine up to the conserved J-encoded phenylalanine. In an earlier analysis of approximately 500 of the donors, sequences lacking an unambiguous match to a single V gene segment were excluded. An earlier analysis of under 750 of the donors called V segments functional above 56.7% productive rearrangements and segregating when the between-donor standard deviation exceeded 5%. A statistical classification framework was developed to diagnose cytomegalovirus status using the catalog of TCR beta chain sequences. In a later analysis, V and J genes were assigned by comparing TCR nucleotide sequences against IMGT/GENE-DB human TR gene sequences. In a later analysis, CDR3 sequences and most-parsimonious VDJ recombination scenarios were assigned using the TCRdist pipeline. In a later analysis, every TCR beta chain was defined by the combination of its CDR3 amino acid sequence and its V-gene family, and reads without a unique V-gene family were dropped. A later analysis removed several hundred highly shared, low-generation-probability nucleotide sequences to deal with suspected cross-contamination and a sequencing artifact. In a later analysis, a clonal expansion index for each public chain was calculated from normalized within-repertoire ranks of inferred template counts. In a later analysis, generation probabilities were computed with a VDJ recombination model fitted to out-of-frame rearrangements, and the resulting probabilities were checked against IGoR. A later analysis scored TCR-TCR, TCR-HLA and TCR-CMV co-occurrence with hypergeometric tests, applying a repertoire-size bias correction to TCR pairs. A later analysis estimated false discovery rates by permuting HLA or CMV assignments 20 times. In a later analysis, co-occurring TCRs were grouped using DBSCAN, with TCRdist sequence similarity added in when clustering inside HLA-allele-positive subsets. For co-occurrence clustering, repertoires with fewer than 30,000 or more than 120,000 public chains were excluded, along with a handful of repertoires with anomalous nucleotide sharing. This is the immuneACCESS table as TCRdb keeps it, with only in-frame sequences that have V and J called. A part of the clones is gone; compared with another copy, unresolved V genes explain less than half, and the rest is unexplained. V and J calls and clone size are those listed in that table; D and trimming were worked out from the DNA. The sample contains approximately 100,000 clones, 65% to 85% of them found a single time. The ten largest clones represent about 10% of the sample.

The junction shows trimming of 5 bases on V and 2 bases on J, plus 7 bases between the germline ends. In the germline V gene, CDR1 corresponds to MRHNA and CDR2 to SNTAGT. Measured from the cysteine to the phenylalanine, the CDR3 is 13 residues long. Only CDR3 DNA remains: 39 bases, in frame from the first base. Recombination connected TRBV6-4 to TRBJ2-1; a tentative D call is TRBD2 (6 bases match). The source of this sequence is a man aged 45 to 65 in good health and CMV-seronegative. The material sequenced was PBMCs. CDR3 loop: CASSREPYNEQFF. The DNA is TGTGCCAGCAGTCGGGAGCCCTACAATGAGCAGTTCTTC.